This T cell receptor (beta chain) comes out of a study of radiotherapy plus CTLA-4 blockade in lung cancer. On the study more broadly: Among patients, roughly 17% showed objective responses, and over 30% had disease control.

Notes on the study in general: Reports identified early blood T cell clone dynamics, with interferon-beta, as the best response predictor. Clones of tumor-derived TCRs expanded in blood after radiotherapy plus ipilimumab.

Turning to this clone: The antigen remains unidentified.

Data came from immunoSEQ multiplex PCR; TCRdb stores just in-frame clones and leaves some out. The table has approximately 49,000 clones, 70% to 90% seen once. Germline-derived CDR1 and CDR2 are MNHEY and SMNVEV (reference sequence). The CDR3 extends over 17 amino acids. With 6 bases clipped from V and 0 bases from J, the junction kept 10 bases outside the gene matches. The material was peripheral blood, obtained from a patient treated with radiotherapy plus ipilimumab. This chain uses TRBV27 with TRBJ2-4, with TRBD2 identical over 8 bases. The sequence was obtained from a human donor with non-small cell lung cancer whose response to radiotherapy plus ipilimumab could not be evaluated. CDR3: CASRGPTSGLAKNIQYF. The CDR3, as DNA: TGTGCCAGCAGGGGTCCAACTAGCGGACTAGCCAAAAACATTCAGTACTTC.